This T cell receptor beta chain derives from a study of OX40 agonist ivuxolimab in advanced cancers. There are 16 residues in the CDR3. Between the trimmed V and J ends, which lost 6 bases and 1 base, there was a span of 16 bases. The germline gives CDR1 MDHEN, CDR2 SYDVKM. Here immunoSEQ multiplex PCR was the method, and the copy in TCRdb shows in-frame clones only, minus some. The sample has 13,000 or so clones; less than 80% are singletons. The rearrangement uses TRBV28 and TRBJ1-3; D is possibly TRBD1 (6 bases). Sequencing was performed on CD4+ or CD8+ T cells sorted from blood, taken in a trial of the OX40 agonist ivuxolimab. The sequence was collected from an adult with an advanced solid tumor such as melanoma, head and neck, liver or kidney cancer. The DNA for the CDR3 is TGTGCCAGCAGCCCGACCACAGGGACGTCTGGAAACACCATATATTTT. Amino acid sequence: CASSPTTGTSGNTIYF.